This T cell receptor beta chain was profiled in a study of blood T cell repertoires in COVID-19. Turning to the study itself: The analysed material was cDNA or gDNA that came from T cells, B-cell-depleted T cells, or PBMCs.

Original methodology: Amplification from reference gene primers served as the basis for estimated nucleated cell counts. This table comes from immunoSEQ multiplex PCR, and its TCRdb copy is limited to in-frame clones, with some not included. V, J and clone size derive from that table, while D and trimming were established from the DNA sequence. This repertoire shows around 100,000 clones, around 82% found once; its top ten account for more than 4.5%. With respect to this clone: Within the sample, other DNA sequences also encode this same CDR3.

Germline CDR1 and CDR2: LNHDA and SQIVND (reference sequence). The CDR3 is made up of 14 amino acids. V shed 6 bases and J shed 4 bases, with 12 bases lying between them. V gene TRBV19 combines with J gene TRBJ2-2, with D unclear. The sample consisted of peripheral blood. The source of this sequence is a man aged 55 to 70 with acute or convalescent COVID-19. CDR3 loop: CASSVIPSTGELFF. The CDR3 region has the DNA TGTGCCAGTAGCGTTATCCCGAGCACCGGGGAGCTGTTTTTT.